The 3 T cell receptor beta chains in this list originate from one sample, sequenced in a study of STAT5B mutations in CD4+ large granular lymphocyte leukemia. Measured with immunoSEQ multiplex PCR; TCRdb has only the in-frame clones, and not every one. The sample lists tens of thousands of clones, 74% occurring once. The sample taken for sequencing was CD4+ T cells from blood buffy coats. Receptors were obtained from a human donor in good health.

The genes are TRBV7-3 and TRBJ2-2; D is unresolved. Trimming pared 6 bases from V and 2 bases from J, leaving 4 bases between. There are 12 residues in the CDR3. In germline, CDR1 is SGHTA, CDR2 FQGTGA. The CDR3 here is CASSDNTGELFF. The CDR3 region has the DNA TGTGCCAGCAGTGATAACACCGGGGAGCTGTTTTTT.

V usage is TRBV5-1 and J usage is TRBJ1-1; D gene uncertain. The CDR3 contains 15 residues. Germline V CDR1 and CDR2: SGHRS, YFSETQ. Trimming removed 0 bases from V and 0 bases from J, with 9 bases in between. CDR3 DNA: TGCGCCAGCAGCTTGGATGCAGCTATGAACACTGAAGCTTTCTTT. It specifies CASSLDAAMNTEAFF. The whole variable domain, filled in from reference TRBV5-1 and TRBJ1-1, reads KAGVTQTPRYLIKTRGQQVTLSCSPISGHRSVSWYQQTPGQGLQFLFEYFSETQRNKGNFPGRFSGRQFSNSRSEMNVSTLELGDSALYLCASSLDAAMNTEAFFGQGTRLTVV.

This clone has a handful of counts. V usage is TRBV6-1 and J usage is TRBJ2-1; 8 bases agree with TRBD2. Germline values: CDR1 MNHNS, CDR2 SASEGT. J was trimmed by 6 bases and V by 8 bases; bases with no gene match: 12. This CDR3 is built from 15 residues. The CDR3 DNA reads as TGTGCCAGCGCACCCCCGGGACTAGATCGCAATGAGCAGTTCTTC. Translation: CASAPPGLDRNEQFF.